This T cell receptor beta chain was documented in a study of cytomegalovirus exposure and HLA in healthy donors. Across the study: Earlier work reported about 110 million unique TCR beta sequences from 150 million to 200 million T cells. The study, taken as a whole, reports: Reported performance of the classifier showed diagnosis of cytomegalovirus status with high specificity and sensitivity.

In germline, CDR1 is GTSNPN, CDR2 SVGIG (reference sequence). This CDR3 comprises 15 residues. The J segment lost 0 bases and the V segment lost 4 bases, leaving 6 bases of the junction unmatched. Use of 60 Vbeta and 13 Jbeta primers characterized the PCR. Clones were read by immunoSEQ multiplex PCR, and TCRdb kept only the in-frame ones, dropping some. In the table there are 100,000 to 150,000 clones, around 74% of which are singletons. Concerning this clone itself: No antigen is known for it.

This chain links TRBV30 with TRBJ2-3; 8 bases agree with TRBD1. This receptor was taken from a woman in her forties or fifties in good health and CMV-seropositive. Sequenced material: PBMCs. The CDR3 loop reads CAWNTGTGSTDTQYF. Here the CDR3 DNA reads TGTGCCTGGAACACCGGGACAGGAAGCACAGATACGCAGTATTTT.